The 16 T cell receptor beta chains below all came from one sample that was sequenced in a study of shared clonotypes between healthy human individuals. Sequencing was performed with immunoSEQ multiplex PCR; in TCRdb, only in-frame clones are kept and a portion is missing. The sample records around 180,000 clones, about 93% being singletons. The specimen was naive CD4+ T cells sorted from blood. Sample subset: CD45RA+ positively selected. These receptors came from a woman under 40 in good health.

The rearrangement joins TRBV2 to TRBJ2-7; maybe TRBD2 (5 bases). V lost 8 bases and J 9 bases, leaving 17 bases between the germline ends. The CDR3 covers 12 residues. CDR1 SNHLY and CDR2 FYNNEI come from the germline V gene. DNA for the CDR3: TGTGCCAGCGGGATAGACTACGGCGGGCAGTACTTC. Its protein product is CASGIDYGGQYF.

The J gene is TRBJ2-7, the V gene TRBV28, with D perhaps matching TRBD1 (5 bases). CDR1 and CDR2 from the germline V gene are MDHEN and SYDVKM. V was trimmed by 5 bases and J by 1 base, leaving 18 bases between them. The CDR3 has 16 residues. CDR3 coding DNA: TGTGCCAGCAGTCACCCCCTCAGGACACCGTCCTACGAGCAGTACTTC. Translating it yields CASSHPLRTPSYEQYF.

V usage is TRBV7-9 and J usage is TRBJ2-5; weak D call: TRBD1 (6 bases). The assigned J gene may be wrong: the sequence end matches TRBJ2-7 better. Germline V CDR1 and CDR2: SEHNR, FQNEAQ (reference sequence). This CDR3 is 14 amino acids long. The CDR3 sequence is CASKGPGVFDEQYF. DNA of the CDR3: TGTGCCAGCAAGGGTCCAGGGGTTTTTGACGAGCAGTACTTC.

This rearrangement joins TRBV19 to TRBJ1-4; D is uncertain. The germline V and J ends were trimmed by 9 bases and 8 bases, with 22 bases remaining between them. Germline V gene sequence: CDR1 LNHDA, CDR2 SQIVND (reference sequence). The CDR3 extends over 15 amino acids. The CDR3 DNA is TGTGCCAGGATCGTAACCCATTACAACCTAGAAAAACTGTTTTTT. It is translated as CARIVTHYNLEKLFF.

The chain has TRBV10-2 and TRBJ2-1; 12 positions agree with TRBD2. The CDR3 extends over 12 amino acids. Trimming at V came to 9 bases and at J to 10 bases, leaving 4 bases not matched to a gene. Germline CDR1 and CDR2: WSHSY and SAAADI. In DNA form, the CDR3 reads TGCGCCAGTCGGACTAGCGGGACGGAGCAGTTCTTC. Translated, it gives CASRTSGTEQFF.

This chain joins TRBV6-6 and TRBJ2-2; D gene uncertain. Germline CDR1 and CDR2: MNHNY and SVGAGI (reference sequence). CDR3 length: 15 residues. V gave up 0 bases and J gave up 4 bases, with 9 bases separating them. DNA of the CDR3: TGTGCCAGCAGTTACTCCCACAGCTTCACCGGGGAGCTGTTTTTT. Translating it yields CASSYSHSFTGELFF.

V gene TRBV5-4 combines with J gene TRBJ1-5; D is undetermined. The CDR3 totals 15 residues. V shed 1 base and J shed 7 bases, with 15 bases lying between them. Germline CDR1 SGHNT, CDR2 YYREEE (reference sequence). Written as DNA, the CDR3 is TGTGCCAGCAGCTTGCTGGAACCCCCTCTCCAGCCCCAGCATTTT. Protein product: CASSLLEPPLQPQHF.

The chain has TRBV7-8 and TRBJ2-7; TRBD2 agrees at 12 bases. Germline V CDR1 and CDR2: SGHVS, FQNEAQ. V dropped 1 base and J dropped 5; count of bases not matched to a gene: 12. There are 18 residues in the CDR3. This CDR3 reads CASSLVQVLTSGSNEQYF. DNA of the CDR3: TGTGCCAGCAGCTTAGTTCAAGTTTTGACTAGCGGGAGCAACGAGCAGTACTTC.

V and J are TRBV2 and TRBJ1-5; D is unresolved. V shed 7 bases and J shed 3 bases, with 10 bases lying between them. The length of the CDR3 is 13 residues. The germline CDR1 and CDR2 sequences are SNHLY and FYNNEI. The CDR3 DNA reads TGTGCCAGCAAATACGGCAACAATCAGCCCCAGCATTTT. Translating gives CASKYGNNQPQHF.

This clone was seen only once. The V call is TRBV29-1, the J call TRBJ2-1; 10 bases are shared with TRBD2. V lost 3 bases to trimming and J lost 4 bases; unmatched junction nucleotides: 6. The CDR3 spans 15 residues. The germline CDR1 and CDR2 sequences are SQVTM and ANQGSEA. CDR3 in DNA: TGCAGCGTTGATTTACTAGCGGGGAAATACAATGAGCAGTTCTTC. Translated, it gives CSVDLLAGKYNEQFF.

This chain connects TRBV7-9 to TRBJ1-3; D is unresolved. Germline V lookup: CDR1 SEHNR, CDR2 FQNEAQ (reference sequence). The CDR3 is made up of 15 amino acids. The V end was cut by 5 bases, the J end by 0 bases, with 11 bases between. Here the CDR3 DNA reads TGTGCCAGCAGCCCCGACGAACTCTCTGGAAACACCATATATTTT. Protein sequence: CASSPDELSGNTIYF.

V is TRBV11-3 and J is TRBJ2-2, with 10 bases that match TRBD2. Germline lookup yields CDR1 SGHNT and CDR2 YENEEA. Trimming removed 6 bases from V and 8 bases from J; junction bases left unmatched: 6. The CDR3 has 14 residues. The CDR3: CASSSLLAGGELFF. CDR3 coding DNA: TGTGCCAGCAGTTCCCTACTAGCGGGAGGGGAGCTGTTTTTT.

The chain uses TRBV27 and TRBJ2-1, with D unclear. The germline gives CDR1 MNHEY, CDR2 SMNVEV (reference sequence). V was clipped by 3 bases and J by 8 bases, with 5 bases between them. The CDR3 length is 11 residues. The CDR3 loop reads CASSFGDEQFF. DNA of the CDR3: TGTGCCAGCAGTTTTGGCGATGAGCAGTTCTTC.

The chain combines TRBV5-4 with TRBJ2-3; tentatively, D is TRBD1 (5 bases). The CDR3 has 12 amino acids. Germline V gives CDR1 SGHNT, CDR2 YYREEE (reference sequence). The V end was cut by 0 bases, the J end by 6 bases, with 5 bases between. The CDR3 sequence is CASSLAGDTQYF. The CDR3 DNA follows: TGTGCCAGCAGCTTGGCAGGGGATACGCAGTATTTT.

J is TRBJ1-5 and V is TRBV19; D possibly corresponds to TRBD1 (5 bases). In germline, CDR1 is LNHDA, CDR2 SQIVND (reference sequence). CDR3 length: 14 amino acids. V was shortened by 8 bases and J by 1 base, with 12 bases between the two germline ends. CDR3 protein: CASGTLLSNQPQHF. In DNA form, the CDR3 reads TGTGCCAGTGGGACCCTATTGAGCAATCAGCCCCAGCATTTT. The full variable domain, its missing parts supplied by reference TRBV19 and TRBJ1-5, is DGGITQSPKYLFRKEGQNVTLSCEQNLNHDAMYWYRQDPGQGLRLIYYSQIVNDFQKGDIAEGYSVSREKKESFPLTVTSAQKNPTAFYLCASGTLLSNQPQHFGDGTRLSIL.

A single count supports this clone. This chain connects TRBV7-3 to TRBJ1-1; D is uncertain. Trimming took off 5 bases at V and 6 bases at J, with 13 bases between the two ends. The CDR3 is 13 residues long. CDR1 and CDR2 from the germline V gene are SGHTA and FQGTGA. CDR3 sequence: CASSPLPDAEAFF. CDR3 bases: TGTGCCAGCAGCCCCCTCCCCGACGCTGAAGCTTTCTTT.